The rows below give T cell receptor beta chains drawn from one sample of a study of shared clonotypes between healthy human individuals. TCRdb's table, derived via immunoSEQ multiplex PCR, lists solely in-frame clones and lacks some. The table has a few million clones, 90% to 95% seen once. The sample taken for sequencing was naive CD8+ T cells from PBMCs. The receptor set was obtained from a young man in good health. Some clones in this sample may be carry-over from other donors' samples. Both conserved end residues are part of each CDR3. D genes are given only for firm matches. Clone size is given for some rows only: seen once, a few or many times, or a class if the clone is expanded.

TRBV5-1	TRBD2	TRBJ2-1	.	CASSLGTSGMLPYNEQFF	TGCGCCAGCAGCCTGGGGACTAGCGGGATGCTCCCCTACAATGAGCAGTTCTTC
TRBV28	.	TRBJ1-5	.	CASHGQTGSQPQHF	TGTGCCAGCCACGGCCAGACGGGTAGTCAGCCCCAGCATTTT
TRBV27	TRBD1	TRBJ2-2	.	CASSLSTGASRTGELFF	TGTGCCAGCAGTTTATCGACAGGGGCCTCTAGGACCGGGGAGCTGTTTTTT
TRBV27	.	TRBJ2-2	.	CASSQEYTGELFF	TGTGCCAGCAGTCAAGAATACACCGGGGAGCTGTTTTTT
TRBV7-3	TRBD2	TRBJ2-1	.	CASSLLGGAYNEQFF	TGTGCCAGCAGCCTCCTGGGGGGGGCCTACAATGAGCAGTTCTTC
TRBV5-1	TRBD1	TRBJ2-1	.	CASSHTRQGNEQFF	TGCGCCAGCAGCCATACACGACAGGGGAACGAGCAGTTCTTC
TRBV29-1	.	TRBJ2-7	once	CSVGVYTAREQYF	TGCAGCGTTGGGGTCTACACGGCTCGCGAGCAGTACTTC
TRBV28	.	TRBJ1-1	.	CASTVGMNTEAFF	TGTGCCAGCACCGTGGGCATGAACACTGAAGCTTTCTTT
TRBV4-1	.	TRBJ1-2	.	CASSLLKGIDSGMGYTF	TGCGCCAGCAGCCTCCTCAAGGGGATCGACAGTGGTATGGGCTACACCTTC
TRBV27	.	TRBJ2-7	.	CASIRSDKSYEQYF	TGTGCCAGCATTCGAAGTGACAAGTCCTACGAGCAGTACTTC
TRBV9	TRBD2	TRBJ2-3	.	CASSVTGLAGGSDTQYF	TGTGCCAGCAGCGTAACGGGACTAGCGGGAGGATCAGATACGCAGTATTTT
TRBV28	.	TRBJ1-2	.	CASSFRRRVLNGYTF	TGTGCCAGCAGTTTCAGAAGAAGGGTTCTAAATGGCTACACCTTC
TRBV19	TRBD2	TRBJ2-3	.	CASMGLAGTTDTQYF	TGTGCCAGTATGGGACTAGCGGGTACCACAGATACGCAGTATTTT
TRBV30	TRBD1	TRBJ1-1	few	CAWSGGGWNTEAFF	TGTGCCTGGAGTGGAGGGGGCTGGAACACTGAAGCTTTCTTT
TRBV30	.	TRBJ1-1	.	CAWSFGGETEAFF	TGTGCCTGGAGTTTCGGGGGGGAGACTGAAGCTTTCTTT
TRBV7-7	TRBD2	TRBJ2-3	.	CASSLYLPGGGTDTQYF	TGTGCCAGCAGCTTATACCTACCGGGAGGGGGCACAGATACGCAGTATTTT
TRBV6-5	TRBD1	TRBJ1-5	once	CASRSGTGASQPQHF	TGTGCCAGCAGAAGCGGGACAGGGGCGTCTCAGCCCCAGCATTTT
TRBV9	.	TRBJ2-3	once	CASSSGSPADTQYF	TGTGCCAGCAGCTCAGGGAGTCCGGCAGATACGCAGTATTTT
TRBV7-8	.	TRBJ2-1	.	CASSPRLEEQFF	TGTGCCAGCAGCCCCCGTTTAGAAGAGCAGTTCTTC
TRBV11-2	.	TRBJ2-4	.	CASSVNPENIQYF	TGTGCCAGCAGCGTAAACCCGGAAAACATTCAGTACTTC
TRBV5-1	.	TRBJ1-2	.	CASSLDESKANYGYTF	TGCGCCAGCAGCTTGGACGAGAGCAAAGCTAACTATGGCTACACCTTC
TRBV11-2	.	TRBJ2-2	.	CASRILRSSNTGELFF	TGTGCCAGCAGAATTCTCCGGTCCTCGAACACCGGGGAGCTGTTTTTT
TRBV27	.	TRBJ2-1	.	CASSSVRVTPWNEQFF	TGTGCCAGCAGTTCCGTGCGTGTCACCCCCTGGAATGAGCAGTTCTTC
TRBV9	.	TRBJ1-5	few	CASSVWDSDQPQHF	TGTGCCAGCAGCGTATGGGATAGCGATCAGCCCCAGCATTTT
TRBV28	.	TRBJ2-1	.	CASSSGWGDSSSSYNEQFF	TGTGCCAGCAGTTCCGGTTGGGGGGACAGCTCGAGCTCCTACAATGAGCAGTTCTTC
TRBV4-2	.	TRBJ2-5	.	CASSQGRGSETQYF	TGTGCCAGCAGCCAAGGTCGGGGGTCGGAGACCCAGTACTTC
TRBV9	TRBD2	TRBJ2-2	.	CASSMGLAGGNTGELFF	TGTGCCAGCAGCATGGGACTAGCGGGAGGAAACACCGGGGAGCTGTTTTTT
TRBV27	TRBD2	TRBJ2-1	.	CASSPRTSGAYNEQFF	TGTGCCAGCAGTCCCCGGACTAGCGGGGCCTACAATGAGCAGTTCTTC